Here is one TCR beta chain with its context. Antigen unknown. The entry originates in a study of a mutant IDH1 vaccine in newly diagnosed glioma. Whole-study context: Averaging roughly 40 years of age, treated patients were 62.5% male and 37.5% female.

Time point denoted: week 23, last vaccination. Each dose delivered 300 ug of mutant IDH1 20-mer peptide subcutaneously with imiquimod. Germline V gene data show CDR1 as MNHEY and CDR2 as SVGAGI. V lost 6 bases, J lost 1 base, and 13 bases lay in between. There are 15 residues in the CDR3. Whole-study findings and limits: The vaccine induced immune responses, and these occurred in around 94% of patients.

The table came from immunoSEQ multiplex PCR; TCRdb's copy has only in-frame clones and leaves some out. The top ten clones hold 5.2% of a sample with under 14,000 clones, 70% to 90% of them seen once. This TCR was sampled from a woman in her forties with glioma. Some clones in this sample may be carry-over from other donors' samples. The genes are TRBV6-5 and TRBJ1-5, with unresolved D. The sample was PBMCs, taken from a glioma patient whose treatment included an IDH1 peptide vaccine. The CDR3 nucleotides are TGTGCCAGCAGCCCACTCGGGGAAAGCAATCAGCCCCAGCATTTT. This sequence encodes CASSPLGESNQPQHF.